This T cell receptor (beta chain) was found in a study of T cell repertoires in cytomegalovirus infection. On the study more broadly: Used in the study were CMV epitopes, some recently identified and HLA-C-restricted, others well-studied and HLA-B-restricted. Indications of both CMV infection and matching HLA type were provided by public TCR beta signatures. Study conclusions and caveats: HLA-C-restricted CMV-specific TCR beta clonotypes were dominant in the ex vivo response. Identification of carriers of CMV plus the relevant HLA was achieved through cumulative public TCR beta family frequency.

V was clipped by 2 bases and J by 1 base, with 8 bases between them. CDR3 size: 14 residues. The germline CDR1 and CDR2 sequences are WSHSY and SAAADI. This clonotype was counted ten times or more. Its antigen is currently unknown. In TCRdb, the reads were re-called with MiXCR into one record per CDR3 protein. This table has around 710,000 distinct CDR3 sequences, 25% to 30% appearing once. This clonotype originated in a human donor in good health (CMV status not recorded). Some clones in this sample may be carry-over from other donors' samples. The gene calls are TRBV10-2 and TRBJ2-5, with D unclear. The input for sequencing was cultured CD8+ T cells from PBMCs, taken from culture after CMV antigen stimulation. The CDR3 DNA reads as TGCGCCAGCAGTGAGATGATGGTCCAAGAGACCCAGTACTTC. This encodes CASSEMMVQETQYF.